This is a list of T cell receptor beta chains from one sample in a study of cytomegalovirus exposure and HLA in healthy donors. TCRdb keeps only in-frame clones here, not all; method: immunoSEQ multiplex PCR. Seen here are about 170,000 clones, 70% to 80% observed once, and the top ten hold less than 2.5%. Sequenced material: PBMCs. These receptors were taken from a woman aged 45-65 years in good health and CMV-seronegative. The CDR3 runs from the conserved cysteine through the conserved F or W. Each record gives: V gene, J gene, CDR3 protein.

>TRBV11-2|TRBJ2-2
CASSQTGRGTGELFF
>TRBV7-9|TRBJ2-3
CSSSPHTDTQYF
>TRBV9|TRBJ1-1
CASSVEGTEAFF
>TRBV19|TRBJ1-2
CASSLQGVDYGYTF
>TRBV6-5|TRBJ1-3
CASLGQGYSGNTIYF
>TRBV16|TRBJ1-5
CASSLAGGGNQPQHF
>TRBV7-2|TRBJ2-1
CASSLGNSHNEQFF
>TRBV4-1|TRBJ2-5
CASSQDPPGQGGSETQYF
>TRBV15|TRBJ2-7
CATSRPGGGVEQYF
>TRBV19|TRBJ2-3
CASSDPTSGATDTQYF
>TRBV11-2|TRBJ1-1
CASSLEQGWEEAFF
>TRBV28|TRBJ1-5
CASRGQVGQPQHF
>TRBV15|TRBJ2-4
CATSGRGGRGNIQYF
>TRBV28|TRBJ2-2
CASSLVFRGETGELFF
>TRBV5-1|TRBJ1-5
CASSLGHDNQPQHF
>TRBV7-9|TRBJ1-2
CASSSGQGEDYGYTF
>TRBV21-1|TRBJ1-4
CASSCLRGVGELFF
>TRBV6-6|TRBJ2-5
CASSAPTGVGETQYF
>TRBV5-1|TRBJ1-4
CASSWGSGQGIEKLFF
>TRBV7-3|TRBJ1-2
CASSPESRQGYGYTF
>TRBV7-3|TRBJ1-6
CASSFRGQGNSPLHF
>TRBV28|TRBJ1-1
CASSSAGNTEAFF
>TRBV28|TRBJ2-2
CASRSSGNTGELFF
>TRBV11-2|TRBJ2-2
CASSLAWRITGELFF
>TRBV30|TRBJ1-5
CAWVPSVREPNQPQHF
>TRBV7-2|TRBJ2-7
CASSLLTPYSGSSYEQYF
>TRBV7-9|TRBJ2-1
CASSQLGGYNEQFF
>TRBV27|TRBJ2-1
CASSRVGLAGEYNEQFF
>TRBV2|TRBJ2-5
CASNRGLTQETQYF
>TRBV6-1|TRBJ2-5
CASSVGRGGETQYF
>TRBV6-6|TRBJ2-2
CASSPSGGSTGELFF